This TCR beta chain was sequenced for a study of blood T cells in healthy people across ages. This clonotype was counted many times. This CDR3 contains 16 residues. Per germline, CDR1 SGHTA and CDR2 FQGNSA. V shed 0 bases, J shed 7 bases, and the junction held 8 bases outside the gene matches. A second about 6 to 12 cycle PCR used barcoded and J-beta primers. TCRdb reanalysed the 5' RACE reads using MiXCR and keeps one entry per CDR3 protein. In the table there are about 1.1 million distinct CDR3 sequences, 35% to 45% of which are singletons. The V and J genes are TRBV7-2 and TRBJ1-4; 7 nucleotides line up with TRBD1. Sequencing was done on a sample of blood. This receptor was obtained from a man younger than 35 in good health. The CDR3 loop reads CASSLAPSGGIEKLFF. CDR3 sequence (DNA): TGTGCCAGCAGCTTAGCGCCGTCAGGGGGTATTGAAAAACTGTTTTTT.